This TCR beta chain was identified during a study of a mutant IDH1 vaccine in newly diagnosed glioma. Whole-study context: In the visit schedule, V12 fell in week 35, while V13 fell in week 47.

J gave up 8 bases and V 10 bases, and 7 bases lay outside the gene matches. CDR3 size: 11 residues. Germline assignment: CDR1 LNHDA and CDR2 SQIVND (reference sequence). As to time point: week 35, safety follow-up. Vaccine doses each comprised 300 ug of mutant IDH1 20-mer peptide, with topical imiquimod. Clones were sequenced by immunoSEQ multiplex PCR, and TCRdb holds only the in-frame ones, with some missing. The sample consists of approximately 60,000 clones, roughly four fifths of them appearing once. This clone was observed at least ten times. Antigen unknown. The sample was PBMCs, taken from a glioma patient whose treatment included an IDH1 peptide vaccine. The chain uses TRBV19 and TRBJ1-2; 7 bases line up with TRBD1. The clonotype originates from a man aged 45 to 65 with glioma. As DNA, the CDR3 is TGTGCCACTACAGGGGTGCGGGGCTACACCTTC. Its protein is CATTGVRGYTF. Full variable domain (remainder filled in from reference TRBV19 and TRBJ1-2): DGGITQSPKYLFRKEGQNVTLSCEQNLNHDAMYWYRQDPGQGLRLIYYSQIVNDFQKGDIAEGYSVSREKKESFPLTVTSAQKNPTAFYLCATTGVRGYTFGSGTRLTVV.